This T cell receptor beta chain originates from a study of blood T cell repertoires in COVID-19. Study at large: The United States, Italy and Spain were the sources of the acute and convalescent COVID-19 samples. The analysed material was cDNA or gDNA that came from T cells, B-cell-depleted T cells, or PBMCs.

The germline gives CDR1 KGHSH, CDR2 LQKENI. Trimming pared 2 bases from V and 1 base from J, leaving 8 bases between. This CDR3 spans 14 amino acids. In the authors' methods: Reference gene primers were amplified, and this amplification served to estimate nucleated cell counts. This table comes from immunoSEQ multiplex PCR, and its TCRdb copy is limited to in-frame clones, with some not included. The DNA was the basis for D and trimming; V, J and clone size are from that table. The repertoire consists of approximately 230,000 clones, with more than 70% occurring once and the leading ten covering 5.7%.

Sequencing was performed on peripheral blood. This TCR was recovered from a man older than 75 with acute or convalescent COVID-19. The genes are TRBV18 and TRBJ1-1; D not resolved. The CDR3 reads CASSPLLGNTEAFF. CDR3 DNA: TGTGCCAGCTCACCATTACTCGGGAACACTGAAGCTTTCTTT.